This TCR beta chain comes out of a study of cytomegalovirus exposure and HLA in healthy donors. Whole-study context: The roughly 120 million unique TCR beta sequences, from around 200 million T cells, were found by an earlier analysis. Early on, a data release was issued that held tens of millions of unique TCRs from HLA-typed donors.

The V and J ends lost 2 bases and 4 bases, in that order; junction bases with no gene match: 13. The germline gives CDR1 SEHNR, CDR2 FQNEAQ (reference sequence). CDR3 length: 18 amino acids. A multiplex PCR was run with 60 Vbeta primers and 13 Jbeta primers. Profiling relied on immunoSEQ multiplex PCR, and the TCRdb table lists in-frame clones only, not all of them. Among about 100,000 clones, about four fifths were seen once, and the ten largest hold under 3.5%. About this clone: The antigen remains undetermined.

Points from the study as a whole: HLA-A and HLA-B allele assignments for most subjects were reportedly predicted accurately using TCR beta sequences. In terms of immune exposure information, only CMV serostatus was available.

The V gene is TRBV7-9, the J gene TRBJ2-1, with 8 bases aligning to TRBD2. Specimen: PBMCs. This sequence was found in a man aged 25 to 45 in good health and CMV-seropositive. The CDR3 sequence: CASSLRAGLAGTYNEQFF. The CDR3 DNA is TGTGCCAGCAGCTTACGTGCTGGTTTAGCGGGGACTTACAATGAGCAGTTCTTC.